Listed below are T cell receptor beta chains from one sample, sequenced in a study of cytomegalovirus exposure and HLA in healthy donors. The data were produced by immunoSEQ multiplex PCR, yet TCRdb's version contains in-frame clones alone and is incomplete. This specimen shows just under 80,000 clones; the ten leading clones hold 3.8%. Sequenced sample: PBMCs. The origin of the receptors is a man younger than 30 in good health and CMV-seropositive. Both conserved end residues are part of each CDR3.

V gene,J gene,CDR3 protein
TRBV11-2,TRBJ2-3,CASSGETGITDTQYF
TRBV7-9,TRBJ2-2,CASSRGSGTGELFF
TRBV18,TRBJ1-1,CASSPTGSSWVGTEAFF
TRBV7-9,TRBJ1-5,CASSFGGLNQPQHF
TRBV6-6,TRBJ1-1,CASSYPRGRGTEAFF
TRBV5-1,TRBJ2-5,CASSLSQETQYF
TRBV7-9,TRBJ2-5,CASSLDRTGDQETQYF
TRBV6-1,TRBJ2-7,CASRLTSGTTHEQYF
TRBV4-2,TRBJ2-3,CASSQDEGASTDTQYF
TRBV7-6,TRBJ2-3,CASSRDQTPGVTQYF
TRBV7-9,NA,CASRDGLAYEQYF
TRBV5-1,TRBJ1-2,CASSPNPLEADRYGYTF
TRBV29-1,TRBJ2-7,CSVRTTRYEQYF
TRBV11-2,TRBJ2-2,CASSSLRGKGTGELFF
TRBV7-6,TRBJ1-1,CASSLGPRTEAFF
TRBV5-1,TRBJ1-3,CASSTSGDSGNTIYF
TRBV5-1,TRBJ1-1,CASSRGDGSTEAFF
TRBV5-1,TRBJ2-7,CASSFGQGEDEQYF
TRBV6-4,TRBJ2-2,CASSDGSTGELFF
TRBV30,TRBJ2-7,CAWSVREGATYEQYF
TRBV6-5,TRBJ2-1,CASRRDRYNEQFF
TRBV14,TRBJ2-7,CASRTSGNYEQYF
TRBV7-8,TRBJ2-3,CASSRDRGQDTQYF
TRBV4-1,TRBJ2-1,CASSQVGGSKVYNEQFF
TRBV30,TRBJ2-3,CACLPGGASQYF
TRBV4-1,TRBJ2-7,CASSQDRGTLAGEPYEQYF
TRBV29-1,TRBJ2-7,CSVRDSFSYEQYF
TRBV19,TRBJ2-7,CASSKGAYEQYF
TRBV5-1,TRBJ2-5,CASSLRGVSQETQYF
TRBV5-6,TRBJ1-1,CASSLGGTDLSEAFF
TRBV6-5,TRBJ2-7,CASSLGRGAYEQYF
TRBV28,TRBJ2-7,CASSPGGRGYEQYF
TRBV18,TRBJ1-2,CASSVERGSYGYTF
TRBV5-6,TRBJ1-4,CASSFTAERSEKLFF
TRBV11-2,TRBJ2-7,CASSPTPRTSGGDYEQYF
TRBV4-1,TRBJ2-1,CASSQGGLAGGYNEQFF
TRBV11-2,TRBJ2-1,CASSFKVAPTSYNEQFF
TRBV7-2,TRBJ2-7,CASSYGTGFDEQYF
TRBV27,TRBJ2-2,CASSYQGSNTGELFF
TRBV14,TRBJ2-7,CASSQLGEQYF
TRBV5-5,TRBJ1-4,CASSLEGGKLFF
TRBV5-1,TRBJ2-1,CASSLNQNRPNEQFF
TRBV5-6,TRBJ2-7,CASSLGSGTYEQYF
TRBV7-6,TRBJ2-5,CASSLIVHSQGAGETQYF
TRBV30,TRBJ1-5,CAWSVQGYQPQHF
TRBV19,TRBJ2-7,CASTLTGSYEQYF
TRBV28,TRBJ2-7,CASSFGISNYEQYF
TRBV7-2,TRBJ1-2,CASSPDREAGYTF
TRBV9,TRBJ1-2,CASSVGYGYTF
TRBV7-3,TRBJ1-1,CASSIDSNTEAFF
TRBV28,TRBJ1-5,CSAGVQPQHF
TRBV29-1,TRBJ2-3,CSASTGIADTQYF
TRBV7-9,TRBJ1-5,CASSLVGGGDQPQHF
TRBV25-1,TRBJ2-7,CASSLAHYEQYF
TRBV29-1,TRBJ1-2,CSVRNRDYYGYTF
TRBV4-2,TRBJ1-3,CASSQGVGDSGNTIYF
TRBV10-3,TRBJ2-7,CAISESKGVTYEQYF
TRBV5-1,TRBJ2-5,CASTRDGEEAQYF